Following are 10 T cell receptor beta chains from one sample sequenced in a study of shared clonotypes between healthy human individuals. The method was immunoSEQ multiplex PCR; TCRdb's version includes in-frame clones alone and lacks a portion of them. Here the sample spans millions of clones, 80% to 95% being singletons. The sequencing input was naive CD4+ T cells from PBMCs. Subset specified: CD45RA+ positively selected. The receptors stem from a man aged 18-30 years in good health. Some clones in this sample may be carry-over from other donors' samples.

The CDR3, as DNA: TGTGCCAGCAAGGACAGGCCCCAATCCTACGAGCAGTACTTC. Translation gives CASKDRPQSYEQYF. The chain links TRBV7-3 to TRBJ2-7; the match to TRBD1 covers 7 bases. The germline V gene has CDR1 SGHTA and CDR2 FQGTGA. V gave up 7 bases and J gave up 1 base; unmatched junction bases: 7. The CDR3 is 14 amino acids.

This sequence joins TRBV18 and TRBJ1-1; TRBD1 is a possible D gene (5 bases). Germline V lookup: CDR1 KGHSH, CDR2 LQKENI. Trimming stripped 4 bases from V and 1 base from J, with 16 bases between. This CDR3 is 16 amino acids long. CDR3 region: CASSLAQGGTNTEAFF. The CDR3 coding sequence is TGTGCCAGCTCACTGGCCCAGGGCGGCACGAACACTGAAGCTTTCTTT.

This sequence joins TRBV4-1 and TRBJ1-2; TRBD1 matches 7 bases. The J segment lost 5 bases and the V segment lost 4 bases, leaving 10 bases of the junction unmatched. The germline gives CDR1 MGHRA, CDR2 YSYEKL. The CDR3 totals 15 residues. The CDR3 DNA follows: TGCGCCAGCAGCCCGCGGGCACAGGGGCGGTATGGCTACACCTTC. Encoded protein: CASSPRAQGRYGYTF.

The V call is TRBV29-1, the J call TRBJ2-3, with D possibly matching TRBD2 (6 bases). The CDR3 consists of 13 residues. V was pared by 6 bases and J by 3 bases, with 13 bases between. Per germline, CDR1 SQVTM and CDR2 ANQGSEA. The CDR3 DNA reads TGCAGCGTCAGGAGGGCCCCGACAGATACGCAGTATTTT. This translates into CSVRRAPTDTQYF.

The chain couples TRBV30 to TRBJ1-4, with D unclear. From germline, CDR1 is GTSNPN and CDR2 SVGIG (reference sequence). The CDR3 length is 14 residues. Trimming left V 5 bases short and J 0 bases short, with 10 bases between. The chain's CDR3 is CAWAGPTTNEKLFF. The CDR3 coding sequence is TGTGCCTGGGCCGGGCCTACAACTAATGAAAAACTGTTTTTT. The complete variable domain, with remaining parts taken from reference TRBV30 and TRBJ1-4, reads SQTIHQWPATLVQPVGSPLSLECTVEGTSNPNLYWYRQAAGRGLQLLFYSVGIGQISSEVPQNLSASRPQDRQFILSSKKLLLSDSGFYLCAWAGPTTNEKLFFGSGTQLSVL.

This chain uses TRBV7-2 with TRBJ2-3; D is unclear. Germline lookup yields CDR1 SGHTA and CDR2 FQGNSA. This CDR3 comprises 14 residues. Trimming cost V 1 base and J 0 bases, with 5 bases left between them. For the CDR3, the DNA is TGTGCCAGCAGCTTAGAGGCTAGCACAGATACGCAGTATTTT. Encoded protein: CASSLEASTDTQYF.

This sequence joins TRBV27 and TRBJ2-3; tentative D call: TRBD2 (5 bases). Deletions cut 4 bases from V and 7 bases from J, with 21 bases between. Germline lookup yields CDR1 MNHEY and CDR2 SMNVEV (reference sequence). This CDR3 has 16 amino acids. The CDR3 here is CASSYITPSGPYTQYF. CDR3 sequence (DNA): TGTGCCAGCAGTTACATCACCCCCAGCGGACCATATACGCAGTATTTT.

The chain is built from TRBV30 and TRBJ2-1, with D hard to call. The V end was cut by 0 bases, the J end by 12 bases, with 9 bases between. CDR1 GTSNPN and CDR2 SVGIG come from the germline V gene (reference sequence). The CDR3 totals 11 residues. CDR3: CAWSVLLGQFF. The CDR3 DNA sequence: TGTGCCTGGAGTGTACTGCTGGGGCAGTTCTTC. The full variable domain, in which reference TRBV30 and TRBJ2-1 provide the parts outside the CDR3, is SQTIHQWPATLVQPVGSPLSLECTVEGTSNPNLYWYRQAAGRGLQLLFYSVGIGQISSEVPQNLSASRPQDRQFILSSKKLLLSDSGFYLCAWSVLLGQFFGPGTRLTVL.

V is TRBV5-4 and J is TRBJ1-3; the match to TRBD1 covers 8 bases. Trimming took 5 bases from V and 4 from J; bases not matched to a gene: 5. Germline V gene sequence: CDR1 SGHNT, CDR2 YYREEE (reference sequence). The CDR3 has 14 amino acids. As DNA, the CDR3 is TGTGCCAGCAGTTGGACAGGGATGGGAAACACCATATATTTT. Protein sequence: CASSWTGMGNTIYF.

The CDR3 sequence is CASVHPYQETQYF. The CDR3 nucleotides read TGTGCCAGTGTTCATCCGTACCAAGAGACCCAGTACTTC. The chain combines TRBV25-1 with TRBJ2-5; D is undetermined. The V gene lost 9 bases and the J gene lost 0 bases, with 11 bases spanning the gap. From germline, CDR1 is MGHDK and CDR2 SYGVNS. This CDR3 region has 13 residues.